The 30 T cell receptor beta chains given below trace back to one sample, sequenced in a study of vaccination and CD4 T cells after COVID-19. Treatment given: approximately 9-day PBMC culture with coronavirus spike peptide pools or control peptides (ViraFEST assay). Sequence data for DNA of cultured CD4+ T cells were generated by the Oncomine TCR Beta short-read assay. TCRdb fed the PCR reads into MiXCR, producing one record per CDR3 protein. Here the sample spans tens of thousands of distinct CDR3 sequences, about three fifths being singletons. These receptors are not linked to any known antigen. The sequencing input was CD4+ T cells from blood, cultured in vitro. The receptor set was obtained from a human donor who had recovered from COVID-19.

This clonotype was picked up a small number of times. The J gene is TRBJ2-4, the V gene TRBV20-1, with a tentative D call TRBD2 (5 bases). CDR3 size: 14 residues. V lost 1 base and J lost 7, with 14 bases in between. CDR1 is DFQATT and CDR2 is SNEGSKA in the germline V gene (reference sequence). The CDR3 reads CSARVPPRENIQYF. The CDR3 DNA reads TGCAGTGCTAGAGTGCCTCCAAGGGAGAACATTCAGTACTTC.

The V and J genes are TRBV19 and TRBJ1-6, with TRBD1 identical over 11 bases. The V gene's germline CDR1 is LNHDA and CDR2 SQIVND (reference sequence). V lost 7 bases, J lost 14 bases, and 16 bases stayed unmatched. This CDR3 has 16 amino acids. In DNA form, the CDR3 reads TGTGCCAGTAAGGGACAGGGGGACCCGTCGGGTGCTGCCCTCCACTTT. This translates into CASKGQGDPSGAALHF.

This clonotype was picked up a small number of times. This chain joins TRBV20-1 and TRBJ2-5; 11 positions agree with TRBD2. The CDR3 is 14 amino acids. The germline V gene has CDR1 DFQATT and CDR2 SNEGSKA (reference sequence). The V segment lost 6 bases and the J segment 5 bases; nucleotides outside the gene matches: 8. CDR3 nucleotides: TGCAGTGCGGGTAGCGGGAGGGCCGCCGAGACCCAGTACTTC. It codes for CSAGSGRAAETQYF.

The J gene is TRBJ1-5, the V gene TRBV20-1; D is unresolved. CDR1 and CDR2 from the germline V gene are DFQATT and SNEGSKA (reference sequence). V shed 5 bases and J shed 3 bases, with 11 bases lying between them. This CDR3 is built from 13 residues. The CDR3 reads CSAQSRPNQPQHF. CDR3 DNA: TGCAGTGCTCAGAGCCGCCCCAATCAGCCCCAGCATTTT.

The V and J genes are TRBV6-5 and TRBJ2-1; D assignment may be TRBD1 or TRBD2 (5 bases each). The CDR3 has 16 residues. The V end lost 1 base, the J end lost 9 bases, and 19 bases lay between the germline ends. The germline V gene encodes CDR1 MNHEY and CDR2 SVGAGI. The DNA of the CDR3 is TGTGCCAGCAGTTACTTCCCCCGCGGGTCCGGGACTGAGCAGTTCTTC. Its protein is CASSYFPRGSGTEQFF.

Concerning this clonotype: The junction and the germline gene differ at one end; a read error may be behind it. The chain employs TRBV7-7 and TRBJ2-2; D unresolved. CDR1 is SSHAT and CDR2 is FNYEAQ in the germline V gene (reference sequence). The CDR3 runs 15 residues. The CDR3 nucleotides are TGTGCTAGCAGCTCCGGAGCTCCTTTCGCCGGGGAGCTGTTTTTT. Protein sequence: CASSSGAPFAGELFF.

The chain couples TRBV10-1 to TRBJ1-1; D remains ambiguous. The CDR3 contains 13 residues. Trimming stripped 6 bases from V and 1 base from J, with 9 bases between. Germline V gene sequence: CDR1 WNHNN, CDR2 SYGVQD (reference sequence). CDR3 sequence (DNA): TGCGCCAGCAGCAATCCAGCGAACACTGAAGCTTTCTTT. Translating gives CASSNPANTEAFF.

This sequence joins TRBV7-9 and TRBJ1-3; TRBD1 might be the D (5 bases). The CDR3 runs 14 residues. CDR1 SEHNR and CDR2 FQNEAQ come from the germline V gene (reference sequence). Trimming removed 4 bases at V and 1 base at J, with 8 bases between. Here the CDR3 reads CASSSGGSGNTIYF. In nucleotides, the CDR3 is TGTGCCAGCAGCTCCGGGGGATCTGGAAACACCATATATTTT. The whole variable domain, remainder taken from reference TRBV7-9 and TRBJ1-3, is DTGVSQNPRHKITKRGQNVTFRCDPISEHNRLYWYRQTLGQGPEFLTYFQNEAQLEKSRLLSDRFSAERPKGSFSTLEIQRTEQGDSAMYLCASSSGGSGNTIYFGEGSWLTVV.

V gene TRBV19 combines with J gene TRBJ1-3; D is ambiguous. V gave up 5 bases and J gave up 4 bases, with 12 bases separating them. Looked up from germline, CDR1 is LNHDA and CDR2 is SQIVND (reference sequence). The CDR3 is made up of 14 amino acids. CDR3 DNA sequence: TGTGCCAGTAGTGCCGGTGGTTTCGGAAACACCATATATTTT. This gives the protein CASSAGGFGNTIYF.

The gene calls are TRBV11-2 and TRBJ1-2, with a possible D match to TRBD1 (5 bases). V was clipped by 7 bases and J by 5 bases, with 14 bases between them. The germline V gene has CDR1 SGHAT and CDR2 FQNNGV. The CDR3 consists of 13 residues. The CDR3 sequence is CASTRTQGYGYTF. The CDR3 bases are TGTGCCAGCACCCGGACGCAGGGATATGGCTACACCTTC.

The chain recombines TRBV18 with TRBJ2-7; 11 bases are shared with TRBD2. Germline values: CDR1 KGHSH, CDR2 LQKENI. CDR3 length: 14 amino acids. With 5 bases clipped from V and 3 bases from J, the junction kept 3 bases outside the gene matches. This CDR3 reads CASSTGLADYEQYF. The CDR3 coding sequence is TGTGCCAGCTCAACGGGACTAGCGGACTACGAGCAGTACTTC.

This clonotype occurred a few times. The genes are TRBV24-1 and TRBJ1-5; 10 bases line up with TRBD1. V was pared by 4 bases and J by 2 bases, with 7 bases of the junction left unmatched. The germline CDR1 and CDR2 sequences are KGHDR and SFDVKD. The CDR3 runs to 17 residues. The CDR3 spells CATSDAGQGGGNQPQHF. DNA of the CDR3: TGTGCCACCAGTGACGCCGGACAGGGGGGCGGCAATCAGCCCCAGCATTTT.

The chain recombines TRBV5-4 with TRBJ1-1; D gene uncertain. Germline V gives CDR1 SGHNT, CDR2 YYREEE (reference sequence). The CDR3 is made up of 12 amino acids. With 0 bases removed from V and 7 bases from J, the gap between germline ends came to 7 bases. CDR3 amino acids: CASSLVGGEAFF. DNA of the CDR3: TGTGCCAGCAGCTTGGTGGGAGGTGAAGCTTTCTTT.

CDR3 loop: CASRIGTYNEQFF. CDR3 DNA: TGTGCCAGCAGAATAGGGACCTACAATGAGCAGTTCTTC. The chain carries TRBV27 and TRBJ2-1; D is ambiguous. CDR3 length: 13 residues. Trimming took off 6 bases at V and 2 bases at J, with 8 bases between the two ends. The germline V gene has CDR1 MNHEY and CDR2 SMNVEV (reference sequence).

This clonotype was counted a few times. J is TRBJ1-3 and V is TRBV28; D call uncertain. Trimming left V 8 bases short and J 2 bases short, with 13 bases between. CDR1 and CDR2 (germline): MDHEN, SYDVKM. The CDR3 spans 14 residues. The DNA for the CDR3 is TGTGCCAGCCACCCCCAGACTCCTGGAAACACCATATATTTT. It translates to CASHPQTPGNTIYF.

The J gene is TRBJ1-3, the V gene TRBV6-5; 7 positions agree with TRBD1. CDR1 and CDR2 from the germline V gene are MNHEY and SVGAGI. CDR3 length: 17 residues. V trimming: 0 bases; J trimming: 0 bases; junction bases outside the gene matches: 5. CDR3 in DNA: TGTGCCAGCAGTTACTCGAGGACAGGCCCCTCTGGAAACACCATATATTTT. Its protein is CASSYSRTGPSGNTIYF.

The chain joins TRBV6-2 or TRBV6-3 to TRBJ1-5, with D perhaps TRBD1 (6 bases). The CDR3 is made up of 17 amino acids. V was clipped by 0 bases and J by 6 bases, with 18 bases between them. The germline gives CDR1 MNHEY, CDR2 SVGEGT. This CDR3 reads CASSYSRPSTGLQPQHF. In nucleotides, the CDR3 is TGTGCCAGCAGTTACTCGAGACCTAGCACAGGGCTTCAGCCCCAGCATTTT.

The CDR3 here is CSATPGLAATDTQYF. The CDR3 coding sequence is TGCAGTGCTACACCGGGACTAGCGGCCACAGATACGCAGTATTTT. This chain joins TRBV20-1 and TRBJ2-3; 11 nucleotides align to TRBD2. CDR3 size: 15 residues. Trimming cost V 4 bases and J 2 bases; bases outside gene matches: 5. Germline-derived CDR1 and CDR2 are DFQATT and SNEGSKA (reference sequence).

This sequence joins TRBV27 and TRBJ2-5; TRBD1 agrees at 7 bases. The CDR3 has 17 amino acids. The V and J ends lost 0 bases and 6 bases, in that order; junction bases with no gene match: 13. Germline CDR1 MNHEY, CDR2 SMNVEV (reference sequence). CDR3 bases: TGTGCCAGCAGTTTATCCCGGACAGGAGGTCGGGAACAGACCCAGTACTTC. Translating it yields CASSLSRTGGREQTQYF.

The CDR3 loop is CASSTPQGVYGYTF. The CDR3 nucleotides are TGTGCCAGCAGCACCCCGCAGGGGGTCTATGGCTACACCTTC. This sequence joins TRBV28 and TRBJ1-2; 7 nucleotides line up with TRBD1. Germline trimming cut 6 bases from V and 4 bases from J; bases unmatched to any gene: 8. The CDR3 is 14 amino acids. The germline CDR1 and CDR2 sequences are MDHEN and SYDVKM.

CDR3 loop: CAWDGNSPLHF. The CDR3 DNA reads as TGTGCCTGGGATGGAAATTCACCCCTCCACTTT. The V gene is TRBV30, the J gene TRBJ1-6, with D unclear. The V gene's germline CDR1 is GTSNPN and CDR2 SVGIG (reference sequence). The CDR3 extends over 11 amino acids. V was clipped by 5 bases and J by 7 bases, with 6 bases between them.

The gene calls are TRBV11-2 and TRBJ2-1; D remains unclear. Trimming removed 1 base at V and 4 bases at J, with 8 bases between. Germline V gives CDR1 SGHAT, CDR2 FQNNGV. The CDR3 consists of 14 residues. The CDR3 protein is CASSLGLGYNEQFF. CDR3 bases: TGTGCCAGCAGCTTAGGTCTGGGGTACAATGAGCAGTTCTTC.

This clonotype was recorded a few times. J is TRBJ1-1 and V is TRBV7-9, with a weak D call TRBD1 (5 bases). Germline V gene lookup returns CDR1 SEHNR and CDR2 FQNEAQ (reference sequence). This CDR3 comprises 16 residues. Between the trimmed V and J ends, which lost 5 bases and 1 base, there was a span of 17 bases. The CDR3 DNA follows: TGTGCCAGCAGCCACGAGGGGCTCAGAAGGAACACTGAAGCTTTCTTT. It codes for CASSHEGLRRNTEAFF.

The CDR3 bases are TGTGCCAGCAGTTTATCGGAGGCCTACCGGGAAGAGACCCAGTACTTC. Translated: CASSLSEAYREETQYF. The chain recombines TRBV27 with TRBJ2-5; possibly TRBD2 for D (5 bases). CDR3 length: 16 amino acids. V lost 0 bases and J 3 bases, leaving 14 bases between the germline ends. The germline CDR1 and CDR2 sequences are MNHEY and SMNVEV (reference sequence).

The sample holds a few counts of this clonotype. The chain carries TRBV6-4 and TRBJ2-6, with a possible D match to TRBD2 (6 bases). V lost 5 bases and J lost 0, with 11 bases in between. This CDR3 contains 16 residues. Germline V gives CDR1 MRHNA, CDR2 SNTAGT. The CDR3 loop reads CASSRDGSSGANVLTF. In DNA form, the CDR3 reads TGTGCCAGCAGTCGGGACGGGAGCTCTGGGGCCAACGTCCTGACTTTC.

This clonotype was detected only a few times. As DNA, the CDR3 is TGTGCCAGCAGCTCAGGACAGGGGACCACCGGGGAGCTGTTTTTT. Its protein product is CASSSGQGTTGELFF. This sequence joins TRBV7-2 and TRBJ2-2; 9 bases are a match to TRBD1. Germline V CDR1 and CDR2: SGHTA, FQGNSA. V shed 4 bases, J shed 4 bases, and the junction held 4 bases outside the gene matches. The CDR3 consists of 15 residues.

This CDR3 is CASNRGRVARDTQYF. CDR3 in DNA: TGTGCCAGCAACCGGGGGAGGGTGGCCCGGGATACGCAGTATTTT. The rearrangement links TRBV27 to TRBJ2-3, with TRBD2 matching over 7 bases. This CDR3 contains 15 residues. V gave up 7 bases and J gave up 6 bases; unmatched junction bases: 13. Germline CDR1 and CDR2: MNHEY and SMNVEV (reference sequence).

By frequency in the sample, this clonotype is medium-sized. This sequence joins TRBV20-1 and TRBJ1-5, with a weak D call TRBD1 (6 bases). Germline loops: CDR1 DFQATT, CDR2 SNEGSKA (reference sequence). Trimming took 6 bases from V and 1 from J, leaving 16 bases between them. The CDR3 sequence is 15 residues long. As DNA, the CDR3 is TGCAGTGCACCCCCCGGGACAAACAGCAATCAGCCCCAGCATTTT. It specifies CSAPPGTNSNQPQHF.

The chain combines TRBV20-1 with TRBJ1-4; possible D gene TRBD1, 6 bases. The CDR3 covers 15 residues. Trimming left V 0 bases short and J 6 bases short, with 14 bases between. Germline-derived CDR1 and CDR2 are DFQATT and SNEGSKA (reference sequence). The CDR3 region is CSARDRGRRDEKLFF. In nucleotides, the CDR3 is TGCAGTGCTAGAGATAGGGGGAGAAGGGATGAAAAACTGTTTTTT.

This sequence joins TRBV10-3 and TRBJ2-7, with a weak D call TRBD1 (6 bases). The CDR3 runs 15 residues. Trimming removed 4 bases at V and 2 bases at J, with 15 bases between. Germline CDR1 ENHRY, CDR2 SYGVKD. CDR3 in amino acids: CAISASDSGAYEQYF. CDR3 bases: TGTGCCATCAGTGCCTCGGACAGCGGAGCCTACGAGCAGTACTTC.